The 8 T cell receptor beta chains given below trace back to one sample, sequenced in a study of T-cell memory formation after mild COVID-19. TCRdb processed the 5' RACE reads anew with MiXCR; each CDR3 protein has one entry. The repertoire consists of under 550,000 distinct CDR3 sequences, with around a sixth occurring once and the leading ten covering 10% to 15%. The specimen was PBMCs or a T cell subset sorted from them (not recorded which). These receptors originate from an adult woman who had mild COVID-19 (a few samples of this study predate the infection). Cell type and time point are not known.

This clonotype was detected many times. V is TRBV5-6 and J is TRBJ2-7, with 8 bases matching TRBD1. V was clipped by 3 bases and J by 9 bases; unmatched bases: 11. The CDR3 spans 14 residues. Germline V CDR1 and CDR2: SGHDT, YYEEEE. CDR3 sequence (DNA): TGTGCCAGCAGCTCGGGACAGGTCCTCTCGCGGCAGTACTTC. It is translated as CASSSGQVLSRQYF.

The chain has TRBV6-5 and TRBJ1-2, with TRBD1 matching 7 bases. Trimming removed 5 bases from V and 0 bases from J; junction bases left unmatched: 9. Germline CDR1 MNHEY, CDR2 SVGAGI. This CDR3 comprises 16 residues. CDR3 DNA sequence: TGTGCCAGCAGTCGACTAAGGACAGGACCTAACTATGGCTACACCTTC. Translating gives CASSRLRTGPNYGYTF.

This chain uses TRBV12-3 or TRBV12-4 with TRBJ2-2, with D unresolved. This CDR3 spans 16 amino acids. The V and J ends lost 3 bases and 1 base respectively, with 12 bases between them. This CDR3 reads CASSFFSRMNTGELFF. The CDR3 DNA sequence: TGTGCCAGCAGTTTTTTCTCACGGATGAACACCGGGGAGCTGTTTTTT.

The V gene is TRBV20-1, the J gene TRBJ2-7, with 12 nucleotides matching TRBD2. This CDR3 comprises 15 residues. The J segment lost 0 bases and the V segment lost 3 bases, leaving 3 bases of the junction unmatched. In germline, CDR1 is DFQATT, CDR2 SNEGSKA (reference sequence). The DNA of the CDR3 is TGCAGTGCTAGCGGGACTAGCGGGCGCTCCTACGAGCAGTACTTC. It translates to CSASGTSGRSYEQYF.

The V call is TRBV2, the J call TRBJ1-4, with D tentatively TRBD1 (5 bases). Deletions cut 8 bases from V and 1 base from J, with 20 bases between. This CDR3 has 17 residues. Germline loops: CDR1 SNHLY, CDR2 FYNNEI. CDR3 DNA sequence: TGTGCCAGCTGTAGACAGCCCCTGGTAGGAACTAATGAAAAACTGTTTTTT. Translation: CASCRQPLVGTNEKLFF.

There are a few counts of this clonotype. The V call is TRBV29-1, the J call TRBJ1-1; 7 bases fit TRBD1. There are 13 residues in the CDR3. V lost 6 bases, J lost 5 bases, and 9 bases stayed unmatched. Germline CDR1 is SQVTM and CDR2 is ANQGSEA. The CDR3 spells CSVRGQVATEAFF. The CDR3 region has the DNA TGCAGCGTCCGAGGACAGGTTGCGACTGAAGCTTTCTTT.

CDR3 region: CATSRVGSADTQYF. CDR3 bases: TGTGCCACCAGCAGAGTTGGTTCCGCAGATACGCAGTATTTT. This sequence joins TRBV15 and TRBJ2-3; D is undetermined. The CDR3 spans 14 residues. Trimming shortened V by 1 base and J by 4 bases, and 9 bases separated the two germline ends. The V gene's germline CDR1 is LNHNV and CDR2 YYDKDF (reference sequence).

The CDR3 protein is CASNLAGQETQYF. The DNA for the CDR3 is TGTGCCAGTAACTTAGCGGGACAAGAGACCCAGTACTTC. The rearrangement links TRBV19 to TRBJ2-5; TRBD2 matches at 8 bases. Germline CDR1 LNHDA, CDR2 SQIVND (reference sequence). This CDR3 contains 13 residues. V shed 7 bases and J 2 bases; nucleotides not matched to a gene: 3.